One and the same sample provided the 5 T cell receptor beta chains below, sequenced in a study of CD8 T cells in ankylosing spondylitis. MiXCR was run by TCRdb on the 5' RACE reads, yielding one entry per CDR3 protein. The repertoire consists of approximately 350,000 distinct CDR3 sequences, with approximately 22% occurring once and the leading ten covering under 15%. Sequencing used blood, either unsorted or a sorted T cell fraction (not recorded which). The receptors derive from a male donor with ankylosing spondylitis or in good health (not recorded which).

In its sample, this clonotype was seen many times. This rearrangement joins TRBV20-1 to TRBJ2-1; 8 nucleotides match TRBD2. The CDR3 consists of 18 residues. Germline V lookup: CDR1 DFQATT, CDR2 SNEGSKA (reference sequence). J gave up 6 bases and V 0 bases, and 16 bases lay outside the gene matches. The CDR3 DNA reads as TGCAGTGCTAGAGATCTGTTTTCGGGGGGGGCGATAGTCAATGAGCAGTTCTTC. Its translation is CSARDLFSGGAIVNEQFF.

This clonotype has just a few counts. The gene calls are TRBV5-5 and TRBJ2-7; 7 nucleotides match TRBD1. J lost 4 bases, V lost 0 bases, and 10 bases had no gene match. The length of the CDR3 is 16 residues. From germline, CDR1 is SGHKS and CDR2 YYEKEE (reference sequence). The CDR3 reads CASSLAQTRGIYEQYF. In DNA, the CDR3 is TGTGCCAGCAGCTTGGCGCAAACCAGGGGGATTTACGAGCAGTACTTC.

This clonotype was seen more than once but under ten times. The chain recombines TRBV27 with TRBJ2-2, with 9 bases lining up with TRBD1. The CDR3 extends over 16 amino acids. CDR1 and CDR2 from the germline V gene are MNHEY and SMNVEV (reference sequence). V was pared by 2 bases and J by 6 bases, with 7 bases of the junction left unmatched. CDR3 in DNA: TGTGCCAGCAGTTTAATCTGGACAGGGGAGGCCGGGGAGCTGTTTTTT. Translated, it gives CASSLIWTGEAGELFF.

The rearrangement joins TRBV10-3 to TRBJ1-6; D might be TRBD1 (5 bases). Germline assignment: CDR1 ENHRY and CDR2 SYGVKD. The CDR3 runs to 13 residues. Between the trimmed V and J ends, which lost 4 bases and 9 bases, there was a span of 10 bases. The chain's CDR3 is CAISGGAGSPLHF. The CDR3 DNA sequence: TGTGCCATCAGTGGGGGCGCCGGTTCACCCCTCCACTTT.

The rearrangement uses TRBV24-1 and TRBJ2-3, with 7 positions matching TRBD1. The CDR3 totals 16 residues. V lost 4 bases and J lost 0; bases outside the gene matches: 6. Germline V lookup: CDR1 KGHDR, CDR2 SFDVKD. Here the CDR3 DNA reads TGTGCCACCAGTGACCAGACAGGGTCTAGCACAGATACGCAGTATTTT. The encoded protein is CATSDQTGSSTDTQYF.